Detailed here is one T cell receptor (beta chain). Its antigen is as yet unknown. Ipilimumab, 1 mg/kg, started 14 to 28 days after autologous transplant. Through week 26, nivolumab 3 mg/kg IV was given weeks 1, 4, 7, 10, then biweekly. The data are from a study of ipilimumab plus nivolumab after autologous stem cell transplantation. Regarding the study as a whole: The authors say TCR, Treg and microbiome findings warrant further study.

Method: immunoSEQ multiplex PCR; TCRdb's copy keeps in-frame clones and lacks some. Of some 46,000 clones in the sample, around nine tenths were seen once. The receptor was isolated from a male donor with multiple myeloma. Source: PBMCs, taken in a trial of ipilimumab plus nivolumab as post-transplant consolidation.

In DNA, the CDR3 is TGTGCCAGCAGCCCCAGCGTTGGGGCGGCTAATGAAAAACTGTTTTTT. Translating it yields CASSPSVGAANEKLFF. The genes are TRBV7-2 and TRBJ1-4, with D possibly matching TRBD1 (5 bases). The CDR3 extends over 16 amino acids. Germline values: CDR1 SGHTA, CDR2 FQGNSA. Trimming removed 5 bases at V and 3 bases at J, with 16 bases between.